A single sample gave rise to the 30 T cell receptor beta chains below, sequenced in a study of identical twins. Each CDR3 protein is one row after TCRdb ran MiXCR on the 5' RACE reads. The sample records 250,000 or so distinct CDR3 sequences, approximately 12% being singletons. The same data also went into a second study, on yellow fever vaccine responses in identical twins.

Sequencing input: memory (CD45RO+) T cells sorted from blood. These receptors all stem from a woman younger than 30 in good health.

This clonotype was picked up a small number of times. This rearrangement joins TRBV11-2 to TRBJ1-1; 9 bases are shared with TRBD1. CDR1 and CDR2 (germline): SGHAT, FQNNGV. The CDR3 covers 16 residues. V was clipped by 2 bases and J by 6 bases; unmatched bases: 10. The CDR3 spells CASSLRTTGGLAEAFF. In nucleotides, the CDR3 is TGTGCCAGCAGCTTACGAACTACAGGGGGCCTAGCTGAAGCTTTCTTT.

V usage is TRBV11-3 and J usage is TRBJ2-3; 8 nucleotides match TRBD1. J gave up 2 bases and V 1 base, and 5 bases lay outside the gene matches. The CDR3 spans 16 residues. Germline-derived CDR1 and CDR2 are SGHNT and YENEEA. CDR3 nucleotide sequence: TGTGCCAGCAGCTTAGGACAGGGGAAGCCCACAGATACGCAGTATTTT. Translating it yields CASSLGQGKPTDTQYF. Using reference TRBV11-3 and TRBJ2-3 for the parts outside the CDR3, the full variable domain is EAGVVQSPRYKIIEKKQPVAFWCNPISGHNTLYWYLQNLGQGPELLIRYENEEAVDDSQLPKDRFSAERLKGVDSTLKIQPAELGDSAVYLCASSLGQGKPTDTQYFGPGTRLTVL.

The genes are TRBV4-3 and TRBJ2-5, with D perhaps matching TRBD2 (5 bases). The CDR3 totals 16 residues. V was cut by 0 bases and J by 7 bases, with 18 bases left in between. CDR1 is LGHNA, CDR2 YSLEER, per germline. CDR3 sequence: CASSQDRTSGVGTQYF. The DNA of the CDR3 is TGCGCCAGCAGCCAAGATCGGACTTCCGGGGTCGGGACCCAGTACTTC.

This clonotype has at least ten counts. J is TRBJ2-2 and V is TRBV2; D is unclear. Looked up from germline, CDR1 is SNHLY and CDR2 is FYNNEI. The V end was cut by 4 bases, the J end by 1 base, with 7 bases between. The length of the CDR3 is 14 residues. The CDR3 loop is CASSVSGNTGELFF. In DNA form, the CDR3 reads TGTGCCAGCAGTGTTTCAGGGAACACCGGGGAGCTGTTTTTT.

The chain joins TRBV7-2 to TRBJ2-1; TRBD1 matches at 7 bases. V dropped 6 bases and J dropped 5; count of bases not matched to a gene: 7. The CDR3 extends over 14 amino acids. Germline CDR1 is SGHTA and CDR2 is FQGNSA. The chain's CDR3 is CASRWDSYNNEQFF. Here the CDR3 DNA reads TGTGCCAGCAGGTGGGACAGTTACAACAATGAGCAGTTCTTC. Full variable domain (outside the CDR3, taken from reference TRBV7-2 and TRBJ2-1): GAGVSQSPSNKVTEKGKDVELRCDPISGHTALYWYRQSLGQGLEFLIYFQGNSAPDKSGLPSDRFSAERTGGSVSTLTIQRTQQEDSAVYLCASRWDSYNNEQFFGPGTRLTVL.

CDR3 protein: CASAMGTEGDSPLHF. The CDR3, as DNA: TGTGCCAGTGCCATGGGGACAGAGGGAGATTCACCCCTCCACTTT. The J gene is TRBJ1-6, the V gene TRBV3-1; the match to TRBD1 covers 7 bases. This CDR3 comprises 15 residues. Per the germline V gene, CDR1 is LGHDT and CDR2 is YNNKEL (reference sequence). The ends lost 9 bases at V and 8 bases at J; junction bases unmatched: 13.

This clonotype turned up a few times. The chain recombines TRBV27 with TRBJ1-1, with D perhaps matching TRBD1 (6 bases). With 8 bases removed from V and 6 bases from J, the gap between germline ends came to 19 bases. This CDR3 contains 14 residues. The germline V gene encodes CDR1 MNHEY and CDR2 SMNVEV (reference sequence). CDR3 loop: CASRGGGGSAEAFF. The CDR3 DNA is TGTGCCAGCCGTGGAGGGGGGGGTAGCGCTGAAGCTTTCTTT.

V is TRBV2 and J is TRBJ2-5; 7 positions match TRBD1. The CDR3 extends over 12 amino acids. Trimming took 7 bases from V and 3 from J; bases not matched to a gene: 2. Germline lookup yields CDR1 SNHLY and CDR2 FYNNEI. This chain's CDR3 is CASTGQKETQYF. The DNA for the CDR3 is TGTGCCAGCACGGGACAGAAAGAGACCCAGTACTTC.

This clonotype was found many times. V and J are TRBV20-1 and TRBJ2-2; TRBD1 agrees at 9 bases. The CDR3 has 14 residues. The germline gives CDR1 DFQATT, CDR2 SNEGSKA (reference sequence). The V segment lost 1 base and the J segment 5 bases; nucleotides outside the gene matches: 2. The DNA of the CDR3 is TGCAGTGCTAGAGGAGGGACAGGGACCGGGGAGCTGTTTTTT. Translation gives CSARGGTGTGELFF.

The table lists this clonotype with many counts. The V gene is TRBV7-2, the J gene TRBJ2-3, with 10 bases lining up with TRBD2. The V gene end was trimmed by 5 bases and the J gene end by 6 bases; junction bases not matched to a gene: 11. Germline values: CDR1 SGHTA, CDR2 FQGNSA. The CDR3 runs to 16 residues. This CDR3 reads CASSRDLAGASDTQYF. The CDR3 region has the DNA TGTGCCAGCAGCCGCGATCTAGCGGGGGCCTCTGATACGCAGTATTTT.

This clonotype has more than one count but fewer than ten. The chain joins TRBV20-1 to TRBJ1-4, with 11 bases that match TRBD1. The CDR3 has 18 residues. Trimming took 2 bases from V and 1 from J; bases not matched to a gene: 9. CDR1 and CDR2 from the germline V gene are DFQATT and SNEGSKA (reference sequence). In nucleotides, the CDR3 is TGCAGTGCTAGACTTCATGGGACAGGGGGAGGAACTAATGAAAAACTGTTTTTT. This codes for CSARLHGTGGGTNEKLFF.

Notes on this clonotype: This clone may be a read error of a much larger clone one base away. The chain recombines TRBV7-2 with TRBJ2-1; D gene uncertain. V lost 5 bases and J 5 bases, leaving 4 bases between the germline ends. The CDR3 loop spans 11 amino acids. Germline values: CDR1 SGHTA, CDR2 FQGNSA. The CDR3 bases are TGTGCCAGCAGCGGGAACAATGAGCAGTTCTTC. Translating gives CASSGNNEQFF.

V usage is TRBV7-2 and J usage is TRBJ2-1, with D possibly matching TRBD2 (7 bases). Germline CDR1 is SGHTA and CDR2 is FQGNSA. The CDR3 spans 13 residues. V was pared by 6 bases and J by 6 bases, with 12 bases between. The DNA for the CDR3 is TGTGCCAGCAGGGGAGGGGGTCCCAATGAGCAGTTCTTC. It encodes CASRGGGPNEQFF.

V and J are TRBV7-2 and TRBJ2-5, with D perhaps given as TRBD1 or TRBD2 (5 bases each). Germline CDR1 reads SGHTA; CDR2 reads FQGNSA. V lost 1 base to trimming and J lost 4 bases, with 16 bases between them. This CDR3 contains 16 residues. CDR3 protein: CASSLVVRGLRETQYF. CDR3 bases: TGTGCCAGCAGCTTAGTAGTGAGGGGCCTCCGAGAGACCCAGTACTTC. The variable domain in full, with the rest retrieved from reference TRBV7-2 and TRBJ2-5, is GAGVSQSPSNKVTEKGKDVELRCDPISGHTALYWYRQSLGQGLEFLIYFQGNSAPDKSGLPSDRFSAERTGGSVSTLTIQRTQQEDSAVYLCASSLVVRGLRETQYFGPGTRLLVL.

This sequence joins TRBV7-2 and TRBJ1-4; a possible D gene is TRBD1 (6 bases). The length of the CDR3 is 12 residues. V was cut by 8 bases and J by 7 bases, with 11 bases left in between. The germline gives CDR1 SGHTA, CDR2 FQGNSA. This CDR3 is CASGHRVEKLFF. As DNA, the CDR3 is TGTGCCAGCGGACACAGGGTTGAAAAACTGTTTTTT. Combining the CDR3 with reference TRBV7-2 and TRBJ1-4 gives the whole variable domain GAGVSQSPSNKVTEKGKDVELRCDPISGHTALYWYRQSLGQGLEFLIYFQGNSAPDKSGLPSDRFSAERTGGSVSTLTIQRTQQEDSAVYLCASGHRVEKLFFGSGTQLSVL.

This clonotype appeared many times. This chain connects TRBV29-1 to TRBJ1-1, with D perhaps TRBD1 (5 bases). Looked up from germline, CDR1 is SQVTM and CDR2 is ANQGSEA. This CDR3 region has 10 residues. V was pared by 6 bases and J by 11 bases, with 13 bases between. The CDR3 DNA follows: TGCAGCGTACAGGAGGGTTCGGCTTTCTTT. Amino acid sequence: CSVQEGSAFF.

There are a few counts of this clonotype. The rearrangement uses TRBV5-8 and TRBJ2-7; 8 bases fit TRBD2. The junction had 14 bases not matched to a gene; V was cut back by 0 bases and J by 6 bases. This CDR3 is 17 amino acids long. CDR1 and CDR2 (germline): SGHTS, YDEGEE. CDR3 amino acids: CASSLALRGGRYAEQYF. CDR3 coding DNA: TGTGCCAGCAGCTTGGCCCTCCGGGGCGGGAGGTATGCCGAGCAGTACTTC.

This chain joins TRBV7-3 and TRBJ1-1; 10 positions agree with TRBD1. The trim removed 5 bases at V and 4 bases at J, leaving 7 bases unmatched. The germline CDR1 and CDR2 sequences are SGHTA and FQGTGA. The CDR3 spans 15 residues. CDR3 amino acids: CASSPRTGGSTEAFF. In DNA form, the CDR3 reads TGTGCCAGCAGCCCCCGGACAGGGGGTTCCACTGAAGCTTTCTTT.

The chain employs TRBV6-4 and TRBJ2-1, with TRBD2 identical over 10 bases. CDR3 length: 14 amino acids. Germline lookup yields CDR1 MRHNA and CDR2 SNTAGT. The junction had 1 base not matched to a gene; V was cut back by 2 bases and J by 6 bases. DNA of the CDR3: TGTGCCAGCAGTGACCTAGCGGGGGCCAATGAGCAGTTCTTC. Encoded protein: CASSDLAGANEQFF.

This chain connects TRBV29-1 to TRBJ2-3; 12 nucleotides align to TRBD2. Unmatched junction bases numbered 16, after V lost 4 bases and J lost 5 bases. Germline CDR1 is SQVTM and CDR2 is ANQGSEA. CDR3 length: 18 residues. CDR3 nucleotides: TGCAGCGTTGGGACTAGCGGGAATTTGGTGCAAAGAGGAGATACGCAGTATTTT. This encodes CSVGTSGNLVQRGDTQYF.

This clonotype was seen only a few times. This chain uses TRBV24-1 with TRBJ2-2; D might be TRBD2 (5 bases). In germline, CDR1 is KGHDR, CDR2 SFDVKD. V lost 3 bases, J lost 5 bases, and 18 bases lay in between. CDR3 length: 17 amino acids. The CDR3 DNA follows: TGTGCCACCAGTGATGGCCTCGGCCGGGCGGGTACCGGGGAGCTGTTTTTT. It encodes CATSDGLGRAGTGELFF.

The chain uses TRBV6-2 or TRBV6-3 and TRBJ1-2; 9 bases are shared with TRBD1. The junction had 14 bases not matched to a gene; V was cut back by 7 bases and J by 8 bases. CDR3 length equals 15 residues. CDR1 and CDR2 (germline): MNHEY, SVGEGT. The CDR3 nucleotides are TGTGCCAGCAACCGACCCGCCACAGGGGGCAAAGGCTACACCTTC. The encoded protein is CASNRPATGGKGYTF.

This clonotype has just a few counts. CDR3 nucleotides: TGTGCTAGTGGTTTGGTAGGCGGCCCAAGCTCCTACAATGAGCAGTTCTTC. Translation: CASGLVGGPSSYNEQFF. The V call is TRBV12-5, the J call TRBJ2-1; no clear D. This CDR3 is 17 amino acids long. The germline V gene encodes CDR1 LGHNT and CDR2 FRNRAP. V was shortened by 0 bases and J by 0 bases, with 12 bases between the two germline ends.

A few counts support this clonotype. This rearrangement joins TRBV15 to TRBJ2-3; TRBD1 aligns across 10 bases. V dropped 5 bases and J dropped 2; count of bases not matched to a gene: 4. The germline CDR1 and CDR2 sequences are LNHNV and YYDKDF (reference sequence). This CDR3 spans 15 amino acids. The DNA of the CDR3 is TGTGCCACCAGCCGGACAGGGGGAGTCACAGATACGCAGTATTTT. This encodes CATSRTGGVTDTQYF.

The chain recombines TRBV28 with TRBJ2-5; the D call may be TRBD1 or TRBD2 (6 bases each). The V end was cut by 5 bases, the J end by 5 bases, with 18 bases between. This CDR3 spans 15 amino acids. Looked up from germline, CDR1 is MDHEN and CDR2 is SYDVKM. CDR3 nucleotides: TGTGCCAGCAGTCAGTCCGAGAGGAGGGGGGAGACCCAGTACTTC. It yields the protein CASSQSERRGETQYF.

Only a few counts were recorded for this clonotype. V is TRBV3-1 and J is TRBJ2-2, with D hard to call. CDR3 length: 13 amino acids. Germline V gives CDR1 LGHDT, CDR2 YNNKEL (reference sequence). Trimming pared 1 base from V and 8 bases from J, leaving 8 bases between. The CDR3 DNA is TGTGCCAGCAGCCAAGGAGCGAAAGGGGAGCTGTTTTTT. It translates to CASSQGAKGELFF.

The V gene is TRBV5-6, the J gene TRBJ2-7; the D gene is possibly TRBD1 (5 bases). The germline CDR1 and CDR2 sequences are SGHDT and YYEEEE. V lost 4 bases, J lost 3 bases, and 20 bases lay in between. The CDR3 is made up of 16 amino acids. The CDR3: CASSEPGQGHNYEQYF. DNA for the CDR3: TGTGCCAGCAGCGAGCCGGGCCAAGGACATAACTACGAGCAGTACTTC.

This clonotype was seen a handful of times. The genes are TRBV5-1 and TRBJ2-3; D gene ambiguous. CDR1 is SGHRS and CDR2 is YFSETQ in the germline V gene. The CDR3 loop spans 15 amino acids. V was trimmed by 0 bases and J by 3 bases, leaving 11 bases between them. The CDR3 sequence is CASSLGLGRTDTQYF. CDR3 DNA sequence: TGCGCCAGCAGCTTGGGTCTAGGACGGACAGATACGCAGTATTTT.

The DNA of the CDR3 is TGCAGTGCCTCGACATGGGTAGCTGGAAACACCATATATTTT. Its protein is CSASTWVAGNTIYF. J is TRBJ1-3 and V is TRBV20-1; D unclear. Germline lookup yields CDR1 DFQATT and CDR2 SNEGSKA (reference sequence). Trimming shortened V by 6 bases and J by 2 bases, and 14 bases separated the two germline ends. The CDR3 is 14 amino acids.

The table lists this clonotype with many counts. The chain has TRBV27 and TRBJ1-2; 8 bases are shared with TRBD1. The V gene end was trimmed by 4 bases and the J gene end by 4 bases; junction bases not matched to a gene: 8. Germline CDR1 and CDR2: MNHEY and SMNVEV (reference sequence). This CDR3 has 15 amino acids. The CDR3 region is CASSYRTGISYGYTF. In nucleotides, the CDR3 is TGTGCCAGCAGTTATCGGACAGGGATTTCCTATGGCTACACCTTC.